Each of the 19 T cell receptor beta chains below was sequenced from the same sample in a study of control samples from healthy donors and cancer patients. The table came from immunoSEQ multiplex PCR; TCRdb's copy has only in-frame clones and leaves some out. The top ten hold approximately 1.5% of the sample, which has approximately 86,000 clones, approximately 93% seen once. The specimen sequenced was blood. The receptors derive from a woman in her 30s in good health.

This sequence joins TRBV15 and TRBJ2-7; no clear D gene. Per germline, CDR1 LNHNV and CDR2 YYDKDF (reference sequence). Trimming shortened V by 6 bases and J by 3 bases, and 9 bases separated the two germline ends. This CDR3 is 12 amino acids long. The CDR3 loop is CATSEPNYEQYF. CDR3 nucleotides: TGTGCCACCAGTGAGCCGAACTACGAGCAGTACTTC. Combining the CDR3 with reference TRBV15 and TRBJ2-7 gives the whole variable domain DAMVIQNPRYQVTQFGKPVTLSCSQTLNHNVMYWYQQKSSQAPKLLFHYYDKDFNNEADTPDNFQSRRPNTSFCFLDIRSPGLGDTAMYLCATSEPNYEQYFGPGTRLTVT.

Written as DNA, the CDR3 is TGTGCCAGCAGCTTATCTGGCGGGAGTCCCAGCTCCTACAATGAGCAGTTCTTC. Protein sequence: CASSLSGGSPSSYNEQFF. V is TRBV7-3 and J is TRBJ2-1; TRBD2 matches 7 bases. The germline CDR1 and CDR2 sequences are SGHTA and FQGTGA. This CDR3 has 18 residues. V lost 2 bases to trimming and J lost 0 bases; unmatched junction nucleotides: 10. The whole variable domain, remainder taken from reference TRBV7-3 and TRBJ2-1, is GAGVSQTPSNKVTEKGKYVELRCDPISGHTALYWYRQSLGQGPEFLIYFQGTGAADDSGLPNDRFFAVRPEGSVSTLKIQRTERGDSAVYLCASSLSGGSPSSYNEQFFGPGTRLTVL.

The chain is built from TRBV18 and TRBJ2-7; D call uncertain. The CDR3 is 13 residues long. In germline, CDR1 is KGHSH, CDR2 LQKENI. V shed 3 bases and J shed 2 bases, with 8 bases lying between them. Here the CDR3 reads CASSPPTTYEQYF. As DNA, the CDR3 is TGTGCCAGCTCACCCCCTACTACCTACGAGCAGTACTTC.

The chain employs TRBV10-1 and TRBJ1-1; no clear D gene. Deletions cut 5 bases from V and 5 bases from J, with 12 bases between. The CDR3 has 13 residues. Looked up from germline, CDR1 is WNHNN and CDR2 is SYGVQD (reference sequence). The CDR3, as DNA: TGCGCCAGCAGTCACAGTCGTGGGACTGAAGCTTTCTTT. The encoded protein is CASSHSRGTEAFF.

The genes are TRBV19 and TRBJ2-1; D uncertain. Trimming removed 9 bases at V and 0 bases at J, with 12 bases between. The germline gives CDR1 LNHDA, CDR2 SQIVND (reference sequence). The CDR3 sequence is 14 residues long. The CDR3 spells CARKTDSSYNEQFF. CDR3 in DNA: TGTGCCAGAAAAACTGATAGCTCCTACAATGAGCAGTTCTTC.

In regard to this clone: The sample carries other DNA sequences with the same CDR3. The V gene is TRBV5-1, the J gene TRBJ2-7; D not certain. CDR3 size: 13 residues. V was trimmed by 0 bases and J by 2 bases, leaving 6 bases between them. Germline CDR1 and CDR2: SGHRS and YFSETQ. The CDR3 reads CASSLDRAYEQYF. As DNA, the CDR3 is TGCGCCAGCAGCTTGGACAGAGCCTACGAGCAGTACTTC.

This clone appeared once. V usage is TRBV6-7 and J usage is TRBJ2-1, with D perhaps TRBD2 (5 bases). TRBV6-7 belongs to the ORF category, with a function that is uncertain. The CDR3 has 15 residues. V was cut by 11 bases and J by 1 base, with 18 bases left in between. The CDR3 loop reads CAGGPLARSYNEQFF. In DNA, the CDR3 is TGTGCCGGCGGCCCATTAGCGAGGTCCTACAATGAGCAGTTCTTC.

The chain couples TRBV28 to TRBJ1-3, with 8 bases lining up with TRBD1. V shed 4 bases and J 3 bases; nucleotides not matched to a gene: 5. The CDR3 is made up of 15 amino acids. Per germline, CDR1 MDHEN and CDR2 SYDVKM. CDR3 coding DNA: TGTGCCAGCAGTTCCACAGGGGGATTTGGAAACACCATATATTTT. Protein sequence: CASSSTGGFGNTIYF.

Written as DNA, the CDR3 is TGTGCCAGCTCACGCCTACAGGGTTCGTTGGAGACCCAGTACTTC. It is translated as CASSRLQGSLETQYF. V usage is TRBV18 and J usage is TRBJ2-5; the D gene is possibly TRBD1 (6 bases). Trimming removed 4 bases from V and 5 bases from J, with 17 bases in between. Looked up from germline, CDR1 is KGHSH and CDR2 is LQKENI. The CDR3 has 15 residues.

This clone was picked up one time. This CDR3 reads CASSFTAGGSYNEQFF. The CDR3 coding sequence is TGTGCCAGCAGTTTCACAGCGGGGGGCTCCTACAATGAGCAGTTCTTC. The rearrangement links TRBV27 to TRBJ2-1, with 9 bases fitting TRBD2. Germline CDR1 is MNHEY and CDR2 is SMNVEV (reference sequence). Losses at the gene ends were 3 bases for V and 0 bases for J; bases not matched to a gene: 3. The CDR3 length is 16 residues.

The rearrangement joins TRBV2 to TRBJ1-4, with 7 bases that match TRBD1. V dropped 8 bases and J dropped 5; count of bases not matched to a gene: 5. CDR3 length equals 13 residues. CDR1 and CDR2 (germline): SNHLY, FYNNEI. Here the CDR3 reads CASAGTVNEKLFF. Here the CDR3 DNA reads TGTGCCAGCGCCGGGACAGTCAATGAAAAACTGTTTTTT.

V and J are TRBV24-1 and TRBJ1-4, with D possibly being TRBD1 (5 bases). The V end lost 2 bases, the J end lost 6 bases, and 12 bases lay between the germline ends. Germline V lookup: CDR1 KGHDR, CDR2 SFDVKD. The CDR3 is 15 amino acids. The CDR3 DNA is TGTGCCACCAGTGATTCGGCAGGGAGTTATGAAAAACTGTTTTTT. Translated: CATSDSAGSYEKLFF.

The chain combines TRBV11-2 with TRBJ1-1, with D unresolved. The germline gives CDR1 SGHAT, CDR2 FQNNGV. With 0 bases removed from V and 3 bases from J, the gap between germline ends came to 5 bases. The CDR3 has 13 amino acids. The CDR3 bases are TGTGCCAGCAGCTTAGAATACGACACTGAAGCTTTCTTT. Its protein is CASSLEYDTEAFF.

The chain has TRBV14 and TRBJ2-1, with 9 bases matching TRBD1. Germline V lookup: CDR1 SGHDN, CDR2 FVKESK. Unmatched junction bases numbered 8, after V lost 6 bases and J lost 2 bases. The length of the CDR3 is 16 residues. The CDR3 reads CASRRTGTGPYNEQFF. DNA of the CDR3: TGTGCCAGCAGGCGAACGGGGACAGGGCCCTACAATGAGCAGTTCTTC.

The chain combines TRBV3-1 (or the pseudogene TRBV3-2) with TRBJ2-7; possibly TRBD1 for D (6 bases). Trimming cost V 1 base and J 2 bases, with 12 bases left between them. CDR3 length equals 15 residues. Germline V gene lookup returns CDR1 LGHDT and CDR2 YNNKEL (reference sequence). The CDR3: CASSQVADRTYEQYF. CDR3 bases: TGTGCCAGCAGCCAAGTCGCGGACAGAACCTACGAGCAGTACTTC.

V and J are TRBV14 and TRBJ2-7, with 14 bases matching TRBD2. V gave up 0 bases and J gave up 4 bases; unmatched junction bases: 5. Germline assignment: CDR1 SGHDN and CDR2 FVKESK. The CDR3 totals 17 residues. Here the CDR3 DNA reads TGTGCCAGCAGCCAAGATCCGGGACTAGCGGGAGATTACGAGCAGTACTTC. Translated: CASSQDPGLAGDYEQYF.

The V gene is TRBV5-1, the J gene TRBJ1-3; D gene unclear. Germline CDR1 reads SGHRS; CDR2 reads YFSETQ. The CDR3 consists of 13 residues. V dropped 1 base and J dropped 3 bases, with 5 bases sitting between them. This CDR3 is CASSLNSGNTIYF. DNA of the CDR3: TGCGCCAGCAGCTTGAATAGTGGAAACACCATATATTTT.

This chain uses TRBV18 with TRBJ1-3; D call uncertain. The length of the CDR3 is 14 residues. The germline CDR1 and CDR2 sequences are KGHSH and LQKENI. Trimming pared 3 bases from V and 3 bases from J, leaving 9 bases between. The CDR3 is CASSPTDGGNTIYF. Here the CDR3 DNA reads TGTGCCAGCTCACCCACGGACGGTGGAAACACCATATATTTT.

The chain combines TRBV14 with TRBJ2-3; TRBD2 matches at 12 bases. Trimming took 2 bases from V and 3 from J; bases not matched to a gene: 6. Germline V gives CDR1 SGHDN, CDR2 FVKESK. CDR3 length: 17 residues. CDR3 sequence reads: CASSQWASGRDTDTQYF. CDR3 coding DNA: TGTGCCAGCAGCCAATGGGCTAGCGGGAGGGATACAGATACGCAGTATTTT.